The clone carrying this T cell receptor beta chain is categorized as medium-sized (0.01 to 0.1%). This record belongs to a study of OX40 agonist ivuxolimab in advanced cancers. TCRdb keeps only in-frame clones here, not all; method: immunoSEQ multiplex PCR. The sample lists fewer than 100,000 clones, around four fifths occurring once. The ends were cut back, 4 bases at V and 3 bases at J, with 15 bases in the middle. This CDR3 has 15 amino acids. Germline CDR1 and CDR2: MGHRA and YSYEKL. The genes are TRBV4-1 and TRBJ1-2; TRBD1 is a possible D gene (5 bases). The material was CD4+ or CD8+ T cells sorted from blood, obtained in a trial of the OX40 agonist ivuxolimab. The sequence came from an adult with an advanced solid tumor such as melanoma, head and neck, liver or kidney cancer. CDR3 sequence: CASSPATRGDYGYTF. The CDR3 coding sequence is TGCGCCAGCAGCCCCGCCACAAGGGGTGACTATGGCTACACCTTC.